This TCR beta chain was sequenced during a study of T-cell memory formation after mild COVID-19. As for the study in general: Largely, the TCR clusters proved donor specific. General study points: CD4+ contracting clones were mainly CM and EM; CD8+ ones, EMRA. Clones shrinking from day 15 to 85 showed even CD4/CD8 mixes; later expanders tilted CD4+.

This CDR3 spans 16 amino acids. The V gene's germline CDR1 is MNHEY and CDR2 SMNVEV (reference sequence). V shed 6 bases and J shed 0 bases, with 16 bases lying between them. There are a few counts of this clonotype. Its specificity is not known. The authors produced TCR alpha and TCR beta cDNA libraries with sample barcodes and UMIs by 5'RACE using constant-segment primers. Each CDR3 protein gets one entry after TCRdb re-called the 5' RACE reads with MiXCR. The repertoire holds 550,000 to 700,000 distinct CDR3 sequences, more than 15% seen once, with approximately 12% in the top ten. V is TRBV27 and J is TRBJ2-3; TRBD2 is a possible D gene (6 bases). The TCR comes from an adult woman who had mild COVID-19 (a few samples of this study predate the infection). Cell type and time point are not known. The specimen sequenced was PBMCs or a T cell subset sorted from them (not recorded which). The CDR3 spells CASRYLAPGSTDTQYF. In nucleotides, the CDR3 is TGTGCCAGCAGATACCTAGCGCCGGGGAGCACAGATACGCAGTATTTT.